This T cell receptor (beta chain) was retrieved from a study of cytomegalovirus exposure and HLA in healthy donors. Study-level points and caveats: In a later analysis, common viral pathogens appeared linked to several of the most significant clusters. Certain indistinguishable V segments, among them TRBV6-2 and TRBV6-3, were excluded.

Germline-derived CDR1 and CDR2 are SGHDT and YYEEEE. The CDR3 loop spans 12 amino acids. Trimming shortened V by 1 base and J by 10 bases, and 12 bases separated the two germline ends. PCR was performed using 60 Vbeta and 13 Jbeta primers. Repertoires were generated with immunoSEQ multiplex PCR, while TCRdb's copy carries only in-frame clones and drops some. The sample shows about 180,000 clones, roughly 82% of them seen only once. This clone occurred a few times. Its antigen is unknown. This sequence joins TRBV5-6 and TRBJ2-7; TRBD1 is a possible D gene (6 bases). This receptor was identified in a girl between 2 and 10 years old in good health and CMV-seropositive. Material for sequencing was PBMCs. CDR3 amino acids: CASSLQGQSQYF. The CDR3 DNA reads TGTGCCAGCAGCTTGCAGGGGCAATCCCAGTACTTC.